One sample yielded the 20 T cell receptor beta chains listed below, sequenced in a study of shared clonotypes between healthy human individuals. Here immunoSEQ multiplex PCR was the method, and the copy in TCRdb shows in-frame clones only, minus some. The sample carries 2 million to 2.5 million clones, more than 80% recorded once. The sequenced material came from naive CD4+ T cells from PBMCs. Subset meaning: CD45RA+ positively selected. The origin of the receptors is a man between 18 and 35 years old in good health. Some clones in this sample may be carry-over from other donors' samples.

The chain uses TRBV25-1 and TRBJ1-5; D is perhaps TRBD1 (5 bases). Germline V lookup: CDR1 MGHDK, CDR2 SYGVNS. The length of the CDR3 is 16 residues. V lost 1 base and J lost 0, with 10 bases in between. The CDR3 loop reads CASSESGTASNQPQHF. The CDR3 bases are TGTGCCAGCAGTGAATCCGGGACGGCTAGCAATCAGCCCCAGCATTTT.

This chain uses TRBV9 with TRBJ2-4; D is possibly TRBD1 or TRBD2 (6 bases each). Germline-derived CDR1 and CDR2 are SGDLS and YYNGEE. V shed 4 bases and J shed 9 bases, with 17 bases lying between them. The CDR3 runs to 14 residues. The CDR3, as DNA: TGTGCCAGCAGCCTAGGGGGTGAGGGAGGCATTCAGTACTTC. Translation gives CASSLGGEGGIQYF.

This clone has just a few counts. The V call is TRBV2, the J call TRBJ1-5, with a possible D match to TRBD1 (5 bases). The CDR3 loop spans 14 amino acids. The germline V gene encodes CDR1 SNHLY and CDR2 FYNNEI. Deletions cut 6 bases from V and 6 bases from J, with 15 bases between. The CDR3: CASRDTSGSQPQHF. In nucleotides, the CDR3 is TGTGCCAGCAGGGACACTTCAGGCAGTCAGCCCCAGCATTTT.

The rearrangement joins TRBV30 to TRBJ2-1; 15 positions match TRBD2. Trimming removed 3 bases from V and 5 bases from J; junction bases left unmatched: 20. The CDR3 has 21 residues. Germline V lookup: CDR1 GTSNPN, CDR2 SVGIG (reference sequence). In DNA, the CDR3 is TGTGCCTGGAGGAACCCGTGGGGGACTAGCGGGAGGAAGGAAAGGAACAATGAGCAGTTCTTC. Encoded protein: CAWRNPWGTSGRKERNNEQFF.

The rearrangement links TRBV7-9 to TRBJ2-3, with 8 bases identical to TRBD2. CDR1 SEHNR and CDR2 FQNEAQ come from the germline V gene (reference sequence). This CDR3 is 14 amino acids long. Trimming took 5 bases from V and 6 from J; bases not matched to a gene: 7. CDR3 nucleotide sequence: TGTGCCAGCAGCGCCGGGGGGGCGGGTGATACGCAGTATTTT. This sequence encodes CASSAGGAGDTQYF.

The chain recombines TRBV28 with TRBJ1-4; no clear D. Germline values: CDR1 MDHEN, CDR2 SYDVKM. With 4 bases removed from V and 7 bases from J, the gap between germline ends came to 16 bases. CDR3 length: 15 amino acids. In DNA form, the CDR3 reads TGTGCCAGCAGTTCCAGAGGCGCGTCGATTGAAAAACTGTTTTTT. This sequence encodes CASSSRGASIEKLFF.

The chain combines TRBV9 with TRBJ1-2, with 8 bases that match TRBD1. Trimming took 1 base from V and 0 from J; bases not matched to a gene: 2. Per germline, CDR1 SGDLS and CDR2 YYNGEE. CDR3 length equals 15 residues. CDR3 in amino acids: CASSVTGGANYGYTF. The CDR3 bases are TGTGCCAGCAGCGTAACAGGGGGAGCTAACTATGGCTACACCTTC. Together with reference TRBV9 and TRBJ1-2, the CDR3 gives the full variable domain: DSGVTQTPKHLITATGQRVTLRCSPRSGDLSVYWYQQSLDQGLQFLIQYYNGEERAKGNILERFSAQQFPDLHSELNLSSLELGDSALYFCASSVTGGANYGYTFGSGTRLTVV.

J is TRBJ2-7 and V is TRBV5-4; D not resolved. CDR3 length: 13 amino acids. Germline values: CDR1 SGHNT, CDR2 YYREEE (reference sequence). Trimming took 0 bases from V and 7 from J, leaving 11 bases between them. This chain's CDR3 is CASSLDGRLEQYF. As DNA, the CDR3 is TGTGCCAGCAGCTTGGACGGCCGCCTGGAGCAGTACTTC.

This chain joins TRBV5-1 and TRBJ2-3; 7 nucleotides align to TRBD1. Germline V gene sequence: CDR1 SGHRS, CDR2 YFSETQ. The CDR3 has 13 amino acids. V was pared by 4 bases and J by 4 bases, with 3 bases of the junction left unmatched. Written as DNA, the CDR3 is TGCGCCAGCAGCAGGGGGCCGGCAGATACGCAGTATTTT. Protein product: CASSRGPADTQYF. Combining the CDR3 with reference TRBV5-1 and TRBJ2-3 gives the whole variable domain KAGVTQTPRYLIKTRGQQVTLSCSPISGHRSVSWYQQTPGQGLQFLFEYFSETQRNKGNFPGRFSGRQFSNSRSEMNVSTLELGDSALYLCASSRGPADTQYFGPGTRLTVL.

This chain connects TRBV7-9 to TRBJ1-3; D possibly corresponds to TRBD1 (6 bases). The V end lost 11 bases, the J end lost 1 base, and 15 bases lay between the germline ends. Germline V gene sequence: CDR1 SEHNR, CDR2 FQNEAQ (reference sequence). The CDR3 runs 14 residues. This CDR3 is CAEGGGRSGNTIYF. CDR3 DNA sequence: TGTGCCGAGGGGGGTGGTCGATCTGGAAACACCATATATTTT.

As for this clone: The same CDR3 is also encoded by other DNA sequences in this sample. CDR3 in amino acids: CASSYSGFSGANVLTF. CDR3 DNA: TGTGCCAGCAGTTATTCGGGTTTCTCTGGGGCCAACGTCCTGACTTTC. The chain links TRBV6-5 to TRBJ2-6; D not certain. Germline CDR1 MNHEY, CDR2 SVGAGI. There are 16 residues in the CDR3. Trimming cost V 3 bases and J 0 bases, with 9 bases left between them.

The chain recombines TRBV6-1 with TRBJ2-5; D remains unclear. Trimming shortened V by 2 bases and J by 5 bases, and 9 bases separated the two germline ends. CDR1 and CDR2 from the germline V gene are MNHNS and SASEGT. The CDR3 contains 13 residues. CDR3 protein: CASSELGLETQYF. The CDR3 DNA is TGTGCCAGCAGTGAATTGGGTCTGGAGACCCAGTACTTC.

J is TRBJ2-7 and V is TRBV5-1; 10 positions agree with TRBD2. Germline CDR1 is SGHRS and CDR2 is YFSETQ. V lost 0 bases, J lost 7 bases, and 7 bases stayed unmatched. The CDR3 is 15 amino acids. CDR3 loop: CASSLAGGLAKEQYF. The CDR3 region has the DNA TGCGCCAGCAGCTTGGCCGGGGGACTAGCGAAGGAGCAGTACTTC.

This chain uses TRBV7-2 with TRBJ2-3; D gene uncertain. CDR3 length: 18 residues. CDR1 is SGHTA, CDR2 FQGNSA, per germline. The V end lost 5 bases, the J end lost 4 bases, and 25 bases lay between the germline ends. The CDR3 loop is CASSRTPGSRVPPDTQYF. DNA of the CDR3: TGTGCCAGCAGCCGAACACCCGGGTCACGGGTCCCCCCAGATACGCAGTATTTT.

CDR3 protein: CASSLGPDLNTIYF. The CDR3 bases are TGTGCCAGCAGCTTAGGGCCAGACCTAAACACCATATATTTT. The chain employs TRBV5-6 and TRBJ1-3; D is ambiguous. The V gene lost 2 bases and the J gene lost 6 bases, with 12 bases spanning the gap. CDR1 is SGHDT and CDR2 is YYEEEE in the germline V gene. This CDR3 comprises 14 residues.

Of note for this clone: The same CDR3 arises from other DNA sequences in this sample as well. The chain has TRBV5-4 and TRBJ2-7; perhaps TRBD1 as D (6 bases). Germline V gives CDR1 SGHNT, CDR2 YYREEE (reference sequence). The CDR3 is 13 residues long. Between the trimmed V and J ends, which lost 4 bases and 4 bases, there was a span of 12 bases. CDR3 protein: CASSRTDSYEQYF. DNA for the CDR3: TGTGCCAGCAGCCGGACAGATTCATACGAGCAGTACTTC.

This clone was found once. The rearrangement uses TRBV18 and TRBJ2-1; TRBD2 is a possible D gene (6 bases). Germline lookup yields CDR1 KGHSH and CDR2 LQKENI. Between the trimmed V and J ends, which lost 4 bases and 0 bases, there was a span of 7 bases. The CDR3 covers 14 residues. CDR3 in DNA: TGTGCCAGCTCACTAGCGGCCTCCTACAATGAGCAGTTCTTC. Its translation is CASSLAASYNEQFF.

The J gene is TRBJ2-5, the V gene TRBV7-3; either TRBD1 or TRBD2 may fit D (5 bases each). The CDR3 is made up of 15 amino acids. Germline V gene lookup returns CDR1 SGHTA and CDR2 FQGTGA. V was trimmed by 0 bases and J by 4 bases, leaving 12 bases between them. CDR3 loop: CASSLTGVEGETQYF. CDR3 DNA sequence: TGTGCCAGCAGCTTAACAGGGGTCGAGGGAGAGACCCAGTACTTC.

This clone appeared once. J is TRBJ2-5 and V is TRBV27; D is perhaps TRBD1 or TRBD2 (5 bases each). There are 19 residues in the CDR3. From germline, CDR1 is MNHEY and CDR2 SMNVEV (reference sequence). V was shortened by 5 bases and J by 5 bases, with 30 bases between the two germline ends. In DNA form, the CDR3 reads TGTGCCAGCAGTCTTAAGGGATCCCCGGGACCCGGAAGAAGCGAGACCCAGTACTTC. Translated, it gives CASSLKGSPGPGRSETQYF.

The gene calls are TRBV28 and TRBJ1-1; the D is unclear. CDR1 and CDR2 from the germline V gene are MDHEN and SYDVKM. The CDR3 has 15 amino acids. V lost 5 bases to trimming and J lost 5 bases, with 18 bases between them. CDR3 nucleotides: TGTGCCAGCAGTCCATGGGTGCCGGAAGGGACTGAAGCTTTCTTT. This encodes CASSPWVPEGTEAFF. Looking up the rest from reference TRBV28 and TRBJ1-1 gives the full variable domain: DVKVTQSSRYLVKRTGEKVFLECVQDMDHENMFWYRQDPGLGLRLIYFSYDVKMKEKGDIPEGYSVSREKKERFSLILESASTNQTSMYLCASSPWVPEGTEAFFGQGTRLTVV.